The 5 T cell receptor beta chains below were found in one sample sequenced in a study of cytomegalovirus exposure and HLA in healthy donors. PCR amplification relied on 60 Vbeta primers (plus 13 Jbeta primers). Profiled with immunoSEQ multiplex PCR; TCRdb holds only in-frame clones, not every one. The sample consists of over 150,000 clones, around 81% of them appearing once. The source material was PBMCs. The receptors come from a woman aged 45-60 years in good health and CMV-seronegative.

This chain links TRBV18 with TRBJ2-5, with 12 bases lining up with TRBD1. The CDR3 is made up of 16 amino acids. V was pared by 6 bases and J by 4 bases, with 9 bases of the junction left unmatched. Germline CDR1 reads KGHSH; CDR2 reads LQKENI. The CDR3 region has the DNA TGTGCCAGCTCTCCCGCCGGGACAGGGGGCCGAGAGACCCAGTACTTC. This sequence encodes CASSPAGTGGRETQYF.

The rearrangement links TRBV7-2 to TRBJ2-5; 8 bases map to TRBD1. Trimming cost V 5 bases and J 7 bases; bases outside gene matches: 6. The CDR3 is 13 residues long. The germline gives CDR1 SGHTA, CDR2 FQGNSA. CDR3 protein: CASSMTGERTQYF. The CDR3 DNA is TGTGCCAGCAGCATGACAGGGGAGAGGACCCAGTACTTC.

The chain has TRBV15 and TRBJ2-6, with D perhaps matching TRBD1 (6 bases). V shed 2 bases and J shed 3 bases, with 11 bases lying between them. The CDR3 has 16 amino acids. CDR1 and CDR2 from the germline V gene are LNHNV and YYDKDF (reference sequence). The CDR3 DNA reads TGTGCCACCAGCAGAAAGGGGGTTGGTGGGGCCAACGTCCTGACTTTC. This translates into CATSRKGVGGANVLTF.

The gene calls are TRBV5-1 and TRBJ2-2; TRBD1 might be the D (8 bases). This CDR3 is built from 17 residues. Germline CDR1 reads SGHRS; CDR2 reads YFSETQ. Trimming left V 3 bases short and J 6 bases short, with 21 bases between. This chain's CDR3 is CASSSRSDTGGAGELFF. The CDR3, as DNA: TGCGCCAGCAGCTCCCGTAGCGATACAGGGGGGGCCGGGGAGCTGTTTTTT. The whole variable domain, filled in from reference TRBV5-1 and TRBJ2-2, reads KAGVTQTPRYLIKTRGQQVTLSCSPISGHRSVSWYQQTPGQGLQFLFEYFSETQRNKGNFPGRFSGRQFSNSRSEMNVSTLELGDSALYLCASSSRSDTGGAGELFFGEGSRLTVL.

The chain combines TRBV6-1 with TRBJ2-6; D not certain. Between the trimmed V and J ends, which lost 6 bases and 2 bases, there was a span of 8 bases. This CDR3 spans 14 amino acids. Germline CDR1 is MNHNS and CDR2 is SASEGT. This chain's CDR3 is CASSNMAGANVLTF. Written as DNA, the CDR3 is TGTGCCAGCAGCAACATGGCTGGGGCCAACGTCCTGACTTTC.